These 27 T cell receptor beta chains share one sample of origin, sequenced in a study of beta chain features in type 1 diabetes. Notes on the study in general: When Type 1 diabetes patients were examined, their TCRB CDR3s proved moderately but significantly shorter in all four CD4+ subsets.

Expressed TCRB transcripts were sequenced after all isolated RNA was converted to cDNA. The method was immunoSEQ multiplex PCR; TCRdb's version includes in-frame clones alone and lacks a portion of them. Of approximately 150,000 clones listed, around 13% are singletons. No antigen is known for these receptors. The sample taken for sequencing was central memory CD4+ T cells from blood. Receptor source: a man aged 18-30 years with type 1 diabetes.

A few counts support this clone. V gene TRBV19 combines with J gene TRBJ1-3; D is unresolved. Trimming cost V 4 bases and J 0 bases, with 10 bases left between them. CDR1 and CDR2 (germline): LNHDA, SQIVND (reference sequence). The CDR3 covers 15 residues. The CDR3 loop is CASSTSVDSGNTIYF. Written as DNA, the CDR3 is TGTGCCAGTAGTACCAGTGTTGACTCTGGAAACACCATATATTTT.

This clone was seen a handful of times. V usage is TRBV14 and J usage is TRBJ1-4; 9 bases align to TRBD1. The CDR3 is 13 residues long. Germline CDR1 and CDR2: SGHDN and FVKESK. J was trimmed by 12 bases and V by 3 bases; bases with no gene match: 5. CDR3 coding DNA: TGTGCCAGCAGCCATCGGGACAGGGAACAACTGTTTTTT. This translates into CASSHRDREQLFF.

The V and J genes are TRBV6-5 and TRBJ2-3, with 8 bases lining up with TRBD2. Germline-derived CDR1 and CDR2 are MNHEY and SVGAGI. V lost 4 bases, J lost 7 bases, and 13 bases stayed unmatched. The CDR3 covers 16 residues. The CDR3 DNA follows: TGTGCCAGCAGTTCCCCTTCGAGCGGGAGTAGAAATACGCAGTATTTT. Translation gives CASSSPSSGSRNTQYF.

This chain joins TRBV30 and TRBJ2-7; TRBD1 agrees at 10 bases. The CDR3 contains 14 residues. The V and J ends lost 3 bases and 6 bases, in that order; junction bases with no gene match: 8. The germline V gene has CDR1 GTSNPN and CDR2 SVGIG (reference sequence). The CDR3 here is CAWRIPGQGFEQYF. The CDR3 DNA reads as TGTGCCTGGAGAATTCCGGGACAGGGGTTCGAGCAGTACTTC.

This clone showed up many times. This chain uses TRBV29-1 with TRBJ1-2; weak D call: TRBD1 (6 bases). From germline, CDR1 is SQVTM and CDR2 ANQGSEA. This CDR3 region has 12 residues. Deletions cut 7 bases from V and 4 bases from J, with 13 bases between. The CDR3 loop reads CSASDRAYGYTF. In DNA form, the CDR3 reads TGCAGCGCATCGGACAGAGCCTATGGCTACACCTTC.

The genes are TRBV5-1 and TRBJ1-6, with 9 bases lining up with TRBD1. Germline CDR1 is SGHRS and CDR2 is YFSETQ. The CDR3 runs 15 residues. The V gene end was trimmed by 0 bases and the J gene end by 6 bases; junction bases not matched to a gene: 1. The CDR3 coding sequence is TGCGCCAGCAGCTTGGGGACAGGGGTTAATTCACCCCTCCACTTT. Residues: CASSLGTGVNSPLHF.

V usage is TRBV5-1 and J usage is TRBJ1-1; D is perhaps TRBD1 (5 bases). Germline loops: CDR1 SGHRS, CDR2 YFSETQ. With 0 bases removed from V and 3 bases from J, the gap between germline ends came to 9 bases. This CDR3 spans 14 amino acids. CDR3 bases: TGCGCCAGCAGCTTGGACGGGGGTGACACTGAAGCTTTCTTT. Translating it yields CASSLDGGDTEAFF.

This clone was picked up a small number of times. The rearrangement uses TRBV18 and TRBJ2-5; D remains unclear. Trimming left V 4 bases short and J 0 bases short, with 6 bases between. Germline CDR1 is KGHSH and CDR2 is LQKENI. This CDR3 contains 13 residues. The CDR3 loop is CASSRDYQETQYF. CDR3 nucleotides: TGTGCCAGCTCACGTGATTACCAAGAGACCCAGTACTTC.

The chain carries TRBV11-3 and TRBJ2-3; the D gene could be TRBD1 or TRBD2 (5 bases each). The CDR3 extends over 15 amino acids. The V end lost 1 base, the J end lost 3 bases, and 11 bases lay between the germline ends. Looked up from germline, CDR1 is SGHNT and CDR2 is YENEEA. The CDR3 protein is CASSLGLEGTDTQYF. The CDR3 region has the DNA TGTGCCAGCAGCTTAGGGCTTGAGGGGACAGATACGCAGTATTTT.

This chain uses TRBV18 with TRBJ1-1, with D unresolved. Trimming stripped 6 bases from V and 2 bases from J, with 13 bases between. This CDR3 spans 14 amino acids. Germline V lookup: CDR1 KGHSH, CDR2 LQKENI. The CDR3 DNA sequence: TGTGCCAGCTCTGAGAGGGTAGGAAACACTGAAGCTTTCTTT. Its translation is CASSERVGNTEAFF.

This clone showed up just a few times. V gene TRBV25-1 combines with J gene TRBJ1-1; TRBD1 is a possible D gene (6 bases). The CDR3 is 13 amino acids. Germline assignment: CDR1 MGHDK and CDR2 SYGVNS. V shed 4 bases and J shed 4 bases, with 10 bases lying between them. The CDR3 nucleotides read TGTGCCAGCAGTGGCCGAGGGGGCACTGAAGCTTTCTTT. Translating gives CASSGRGGTEAFF.

The chain has TRBV5-4 and TRBJ2-3, with 7 bases matching TRBD1. The germline gives CDR1 SGHNT, CDR2 YYREEE (reference sequence). J lost 5 bases, V lost 4 bases, and 10 bases had no gene match. This CDR3 contains 15 residues. The CDR3 nucleotides are TGTGCCAGCAGCCTGACCGGACAGGCGAGAGATACGCAGTATTTT. Protein: CASSLTGQARDTQYF.

Only one count was recorded for this clone. The gene calls are TRBV19 and TRBJ2-5, with a weak D call TRBD2 (6 bases). CDR3 size: 15 residues. Germline lookup yields CDR1 LNHDA and CDR2 SQIVND (reference sequence). V was pared by 3 bases and J by 4 bases, with 15 bases between. The CDR3 sequence: CASSIEGREGETQYF. CDR3 DNA sequence: TGTGCCAGTAGTATCGAAGGGCGGGAAGGAGAGACCCAGTACTTC.

J is TRBJ1-6 and V is TRBV6-5; TRBD1 might be the D (5 bases). In germline, CDR1 is MNHEY, CDR2 SVGAGI. This CDR3 region has 14 residues. With 5 bases removed from V and 9 bases from J, the gap between germline ends came to 14 bases. Here the CDR3 DNA reads TGTGCCAGCAGTACCTCCTCGGGGCGTTCACCCCTCCACTTT. Its translation is CASSTSSGRSPLHF.

This chain uses TRBV29-1 with TRBJ2-5; the D call may be TRBD1 or TRBD2 (6 bases each). This CDR3 is built from 13 residues. Trimming pared 6 bases from V and 0 bases from J, leaving 11 bases between. Germline assignment: CDR1 SQVTM and CDR2 ANQGSEA. CDR3 loop: CSVGGDNQETQYF. The DNA of the CDR3 is TGCAGCGTCGGAGGGGACAACCAAGAGACCCAGTACTTC.

This clone showed up just a few times. The chain carries TRBV29-1 and TRBJ2-5; the D is unclear. Germline lookup yields CDR1 SQVTM and CDR2 ANQGSEA. The V end lost 4 bases, the J end lost 1 base, and 4 bases lay between the germline ends. The CDR3 spans 11 residues. The CDR3 region has the DNA TGCAGCGTTGCCCTCCAAGAGACCCAGTACTTC. As protein: CSVALQETQYF.

CDR3 DNA: TGTGCCAGCAGGAGGGGACAGAACACCGGGGAGCTGTTTTTT. Its protein is CASRRGQNTGELFF. The chain joins TRBV6-6 to TRBJ2-2; D might be TRBD1 (6 bases). Deletions cut 6 bases from V and 1 base from J, with 9 bases between. The CDR3 is made up of 14 amino acids. The germline gives CDR1 MNHNY, CDR2 SVGAGI (reference sequence).

The chain links TRBV14 to TRBJ1-3, with no clear D. Germline V lookup: CDR1 SGHDN, CDR2 FVKESK. V lost 1 base and J lost 4, with 11 bases in between. The CDR3 consists of 15 residues. In DNA, the CDR3 is TGTGCCAGCAGCCAAGGACTGGTCGGCGGAAACACCATATATTTT. It is translated as CASSQGLVGGNTIYF.

The chain joins TRBV19 to TRBJ2-7, with 7 bases identical to TRBD1. The CDR3 has 14 residues. V trimming: 7 bases; J trimming: 0 bases; junction bases outside the gene matches: 6. Germline V lookup: CDR1 LNHDA, CDR2 SQIVND (reference sequence). CDR3 sequence reads: CASTRDSSSYEQYF. CDR3 in DNA: TGTGCCAGTACCCGGGACAGCAGCTCCTACGAGCAGTACTTC.

The sample holds a few counts of this clone. This chain joins TRBV7-2 and TRBJ2-3, with D perhaps assigned TRBD1 or TRBD2 (6 bases each). V lost 1 base and J 6 bases, leaving 8 bases between the germline ends. The CDR3 spans 13 residues. In germline, CDR1 is SGHTA, CDR2 FQGNSA. CDR3 amino acids: CASSLGGADTQYF. The CDR3 DNA is TGTGCCAGCAGCTTAGGGGGGGCGGATACGCAGTATTTT.

This clone was recorded a few times. The chain combines TRBV7-8 with TRBJ2-1, with D possibly TRBD2 on 6 matching bases. Germline V gene lookup returns CDR1 SGHVS and CDR2 FQNEAQ. V dropped 1 base and J dropped 0 bases, with 13 bases sitting between them. The CDR3 is 17 residues long. The DNA of the CDR3 is TGTGCCAGCAGCTTAGTGGCGGGGCCCCTCTCCTACAATGAGCAGTTCTTC. Its protein is CASSLVAGPLSYNEQFF.

This clone was seen repeatedly, ten times or more. This chain uses TRBV6-6 with TRBJ1-1, with TRBD1 matching 7 bases. Germline CDR1 and CDR2: MNHNY and SVGAGI (reference sequence). CDR3 length equals 12 residues. Trimming removed 7 bases from V and 4 bases from J; junction bases left unmatched: 3. CDR3 DNA: TGTGCCAGCATTGCAGGGGGCACTGAAGCTTTCTTT. This translates into CASIAGGTEAFF.

A few counts support this clone. V is TRBV7-8 and J is TRBJ1-1; D call uncertain. Trimming took off 1 base at V and 1 base at J, with 16 bases between the two ends. Per germline, CDR1 SGHVS and CDR2 FQNEAQ. The CDR3 sequence is 17 residues long. In nucleotides, the CDR3 is TGTGCCAGCAGCTTAGGCAGCGGAACAGATTCGAACACTGAAGCTTTCTTT. It specifies CASSLGSGTDSNTEAFF. Variable domain in full (rest from reference TRBV7-8 and TRBJ1-1): GAGVSQSPRYKVAKRGQDVALRCDPISGHVSLFWYQQALGQGPEFLTYFQNEAQLDKSGLPSDRFFAERPEGSVSTLKIQRTQQEDSAVYLCASSLGSGTDSNTEAFFGQGTRLTVV.

This chain uses TRBV27 with TRBJ2-6; unclear D gene. V was trimmed by 4 bases and J by 4 bases, leaving 11 bases between them. This CDR3 contains 15 residues. Germline-derived CDR1 and CDR2 are MNHEY and SMNVEV (reference sequence). The CDR3 DNA is TGTGCCAGCAGTTCTAGGTGGGCCGGGGCCAACGTCCTGACTTTC. Translating gives CASSSRWAGANVLTF.

The chain uses TRBV2 and TRBJ2-7, with D hard to call. V dropped 8 bases and J dropped 0 bases, with 2 bases sitting between them. The germline V gene encodes CDR1 SNHLY and CDR2 FYNNEI. This CDR3 comprises 10 residues. In nucleotides, the CDR3 is TGTGCCAGCTTCTCCTACGAGCAGTACTTC. Its protein is CASFSYEQYF. The full variable domain, with the rest looked up from reference TRBV2 and TRBJ2-7, is EPEVTQTPSHQVTQMGQEVILRCVPISNHLYFYWYRQILGQKVEFLVSFYNNEISEKSEIFDDQFSVERPDGSNFTLKIRSTKLEDSAMYFCASFSYEQYFGPGTRLTVT.

This clone appeared a few times. The rearrangement links TRBV6-1 to TRBJ2-7, with D possibly TRBD1 on 7 matching bases. Germline loops: CDR1 MNHNS, CDR2 SASEGT. The V and J ends lost 6 bases and 3 bases respectively, with 18 bases between them. The CDR3 length is 15 residues. The CDR3 region has the DNA TGTGCCAGCAGCCCCAGGGGGACGGAGGGCTACGAGCAGTACTTC. Its protein is CASSPRGTEGYEQYF.

As for this clone: The junction differs from germline at one of its ends, possibly a read error. V gene TRBV29-1 combines with J gene TRBJ2-7; D is ambiguous. CDR1 and CDR2 from the germline V gene are SQVTM and ANQGSEA. This CDR3 has 13 residues. The CDR3 DNA reads as TGCAGCGTTGAAGACGGCAGTTCCTTCGAGCAGTACTTC. This encodes CSVEDGSSFEQYF.